Listed below are T cell receptor beta chains from one sample, sequenced in a study of T-cell reconstitution after alpha-beta-depleted transplantation in children. TCRdb processed the PCR reads anew with MiXCR; each CDR3 protein has one entry. Counted here are about 640,000 distinct CDR3 sequences, 13% occurring once; the ten biggest clones make up approximately 2%. The sequenced sample was PBMCs, mostly from graft donor cells, obtained 360 days after TCRalphabeta/CD19-depleted stem cell transplant. These receptors came from a male patient aged 10 to 17 who had a stem cell transplant for acute myeloid leukemia, so the T cells may come from the graft donor. The CDR3 runs from the conserved cysteine through the conserved F or W. Fields, in order: CDR3 protein, CDR3 DNA, clone size, D gene, V gene, J gene. D genes are given only for firm matches. Clone size is stated in some rows and not others, as once, few, many or a class when expanded.

CSAGGWSLANNEQFF,TGCAGTGCGGGCGGGTGGTCTCTGGCTAACAATGAGCAGTTCTTC,many,-,TRBV20-1,TRBJ2-1
CASSLVGRTEEPQHF,TGTGCCAGCAGCTTAGTAGGGCGAACAGAGGAGCCCCAGCATTTT,-,-,TRBV7-2,TRBJ1-5
CASSLEAGAPDTQYF,TGTGCCAGCAGCTTGGAGGCGGGGGCTCCAGATACGCAGTATTTT,-,-,TRBV7-2,TRBJ2-3
CASSGLAGGGHEQFF,TGTGCCAGCAGTGGACTAGCGGGAGGAGGGCATGAGCAGTTCTTC,few,TRBD2,TRBV6-4,TRBJ2-1
CASSSTRVDTQYF,TGCGCCAGCAGCTCGACTAGGGTAGATACGCAGTATTTT,few,-,TRBV5-1,TRBJ2-3
CASSLQTGRFYEQYF,TGTGCCAGCAGTTTACAGACAGGGCGATTTTACGAGCAGTACTTC,-,TRBD1,TRBV28,TRBJ2-7
CASSLLISYEQYF,TGCGCCAGCAGCCTACTAATCTCCTACGAGCAGTACTTC,many,-,TRBV4-3,TRBJ2-7
CASSQDYVDLGGLTSTDTQYF,TGCGCCAGCAGCCAAGATTATGTGGACCTAGGGGGCCTTACTAGCACAGATACGCAGTATTTT,many,TRBD1,TRBV4-1,TRBJ2-3
CASSLDIASGTYNEQFF,TGTGCCAGCAGCTTAGATATCGCTAGCGGGACCTACAATGAGCAGTTCTTC,many,TRBD2,TRBV7-9,TRBJ2-1
CASSFWTSGSSHNYNEQFF,TGTGCCAGCAGCTTCTGGACTAGCGGGAGTTCCCATAACTACAATGAGCAGTTCTTC,few,TRBD2,TRBV7-8,TRBJ2-1
CASSEYTSGANVLTF,TGTGCCAGCAGTGAATACACCTCTGGGGCCAACGTCCTGACTTTC,-,-,TRBV25-1,TRBJ2-6
CAINNRDDYEQYF,TGTGCCATCAACAACCGGGACGACTACGAGCAGTACTTC,many,-,TRBV10-3,TRBJ2-7
CASSPNRQETQYF,TGTGCCAGCTCACCTAACCGCCAAGAGACCCAGTACTTC,many,-,TRBV18,TRBJ2-5
CSVEADAQGTSYEQYF,TGCAGCGTTGAAGCCGACGCGCAGGGGACGTCCTACGAGCAGTACTTC,few,-,TRBV29-1,TRBJ2-7
CASSSSLGTGFYNEQFF,TGTGCCAGCAGTTCCTCACTCGGGACAGGGTTTTACAATGAGCAGTTCTTC,few,TRBD1,TRBV28,TRBJ2-1
CASSHLLGTGELFF,TGTGCCAGCAGCCATCTGCTGGGCACCGGGGAGCTGTTTTTT,many,-,TRBV14,TRBJ2-2
CASSSAPEQFF,TGTGCCAGCAGCTCGGCCCCTGAGCAGTTCTTC,many,-,TRBV7-2,TRBJ2-1
CASSSISSGTDTQYF,TGTGCCAGCAGCTCCATCTCTAGCGGCACAGATACGCAGTATTTT,many,-,TRBV7-9,TRBJ2-3
CASSRNSVIGETQYF,TGTGCCAGCAGCCGAAACAGCGTTATCGGGGAGACCCAGTACTTC,few,-,TRBV6-2/TRBV6-3,TRBJ2-5
CSVFGGRGHNEQFF,TGCAGCGTTTTCGGCGGGAGAGGACACAATGAGCAGTTCTTC,many,TRBD2,TRBV29-1,TRBJ2-1
CATSDRGRDTQYF,TGTGCCACCAGTGACAGGGGGCGAGATACGCAGTATTTT,-,TRBD1,TRBV24-1,TRBJ2-3
CAISERRDSYEQYF,TGTGCCATCAGTGAGAGGCGGGACTCCTACGAGCAGTACTTC,-,-,TRBV10-3,TRBJ2-7
CASSLLRGLITEAFF,TGTGCCAGCAGTTTATTAAGAGGGTTAATCACTGAAGCTTTCTTT,many,-,TRBV28,TRBJ1-1
CSATGRVQETQYF,TGCAGTGCAACAGGACGGGTCCAAGAGACCCAGTACTTC,few,-,TRBV20-1,TRBJ2-5
CASIGAGVVTGELFF,TGTGCCAGCATCGGGGCGGGAGTGGTCACCGGGGAGCTGTTTTTT,many,TRBD2,TRBV6-5,TRBJ2-2
CASSLSRLAGGRTDTQYF,TGTGCCAGTAGTCTTTCGAGGCTAGCGGGAGGAAGGACAGATACGCAGTATTTT,-,TRBD2,TRBV19,TRBJ2-3
CASSLPDIRSSAYEQYF,TGTGCCAGCAGCCTACCCGACATCAGATCTAGCGCCTACGAGCAGTACTTC,few,-,TRBV7-3,TRBJ2-7
CSARDDKAYNEQFF,TGCAGTGCTAGAGATGACAAAGCATACAATGAGCAGTTCTTC,many,-,TRBV20-1,TRBJ2-1
CASNFPLAGTDTQYF,TGTGCCAGCAACTTCCCCCTAGCGGGCACAGATACGCAGTATTTT,many,TRBD2,TRBV28,TRBJ2-3
CASSYFGQGVHEQYF,TGTGCCAGCAGTTACTTCGGACAGGGTGTCCACGAGCAGTACTTC,few,TRBD1,TRBV6-5,TRBJ2-7
CASSLVERGGSYNEQFF,TGCGCCAGCAGCTTGGTAGAAAGGGGCGGTTCCTACAATGAGCAGTTCTTC,many,-,TRBV5-1,TRBJ2-1
CSARDYRGIPREQFF,TGCAGTGCTAGAGACTACAGGGGAATTCCCCGTGAGCAGTTCTTC,-,TRBD1,TRBV20-1,TRBJ2-1
CASSSTQNTEAFF,TGTGCCAGCAGCTCCACTCAGAACACTGAAGCTTTCTTT,many,-,TRBV28,TRBJ1-1
CASSLWGPGTGGNTGELFF,TGTGCCAGCAGTTTATGGGGGCCCGGGACAGGGGGCAACACCGGGGAGCTGTTTTTT,few,TRBD1,TRBV28,TRBJ2-2
CAISESAGGSYEQYF,TGTGCCATCAGTGAGTCGGCGGGAGGCTCCTACGAGCAGTACTTC,few,TRBD2,TRBV10-3,TRBJ2-7
CASSGTGELPDEQFF,TGCGCCAGCAGCGGCACAGGGGAGTTGCCGGATGAGCAGTTCTTC,many,TRBD1,TRBV5-1,TRBJ2-1
CASSPQPTLDRGQETQYF,TGTGCCAGCAGCCCCCAGCCGACCTTGGACAGGGGACAAGAGACCCAGTACTTC,few,TRBD1,TRBV7-8,TRBJ2-5
CSVEDRAASYEQYF,TGCAGCGTTGAAGATCGGGCGGCTTCCTACGAGCAGTACTTC,many,-,TRBV29-1,TRBJ2-7
CSALLGSYQETQYF,TGCAGTGCATTACTAGGGTCGTACCAAGAGACCCAGTACTTC,-,-,TRBV20-1,TRBJ2-5
CASSQDGGSGRSYNEQFF,TGTGCCAGCAGCCAAGATGGGGGAAGCGGGCGATCCTACAATGAGCAGTTCTTC,-,-,TRBV14,TRBJ2-1
CSVPRGGTGELFF,TGCAGCGTTCCACGCGGTGGCACCGGGGAGCTGTTTTTT,many,-,TRBV29-1,TRBJ2-2
CASSYGLASSTDTQYF,TGCGCCAGCAGCTACGGACTAGCGTCTAGCACAGATACGCAGTATTTT,-,TRBD2,TRBV5-1,TRBJ2-3
CASSLSHFYEQYF,TGTGCCAGCAGTTTATCTCACTTCTACGAGCAGTACTTC,many,-,TRBV12-3/TRBV12-4,TRBJ2-7
CASSPGGGLYNEQFF,TGTGCCAGCTCACCAGGCGGGGGTCTCTACAATGAGCAGTTCTTC,-,TRBD2,TRBV18,TRBJ2-1
CATSPTASQETQYF,TGTGCCACCAGCCCGACAGCGTCGCAAGAGACCCAGTACTTC,-,-,TRBV24-1,TRBJ2-5
CASSPLAGKRETQYF,TGTGCCAGCTCACCCTTAGCGGGAAAGCGGGAGACCCAGTACTTC,many,TRBD2,TRBV18,TRBJ2-5
CASSPQGGDYNEQFF,TGTGCCAGCTCACCCCAGGGGGGAGACTACAATGAGCAGTTCTTC,few,-,TRBV18,TRBJ2-1
CASRPGVRETQYF,TGTGCCAGCAGACCGGGAGTTCGAGAGACCCAGTACTTC,-,-,TRBV27,TRBJ2-5
CSVEGMRQGVFF,TGCAGCGTTGAAGGTATGCGACAGGGTGTGTTCTTC,-,TRBD1,TRBV29-1,TRBJ2-1
CSVEAGQGTDTQYF,TGCAGCGTTGAAGCCGGACAGGGTACAGATACGCAGTATTTT,few,TRBD1,TRBV29-1,TRBJ2-3
CASSLLTSVRYEQYF,TGTGCCAGCAGTTTATTGACTAGCGTTCGGTACGAGCAGTACTTC,-,TRBD2,TRBV28,TRBJ2-7
CASSLSTSGSSYEQYF,TGTGCCAGCAGTTTATCGACTAGCGGGAGCTCCTACGAGCAGTACTTC,few,TRBD2,TRBV27,TRBJ2-7
CASSQAVYTGELFF,TGTGCCAGCAGCCAAGCAGTGTACACCGGGGAGCTGTTTTTT,-,-,TRBV14,TRBJ2-2
CASSLPWLSEQYF,TGTGCCAGCAGCTTACCCTGGTTAAGCGAGCAGTACTTC,-,-,TRBV7-2,TRBJ2-7